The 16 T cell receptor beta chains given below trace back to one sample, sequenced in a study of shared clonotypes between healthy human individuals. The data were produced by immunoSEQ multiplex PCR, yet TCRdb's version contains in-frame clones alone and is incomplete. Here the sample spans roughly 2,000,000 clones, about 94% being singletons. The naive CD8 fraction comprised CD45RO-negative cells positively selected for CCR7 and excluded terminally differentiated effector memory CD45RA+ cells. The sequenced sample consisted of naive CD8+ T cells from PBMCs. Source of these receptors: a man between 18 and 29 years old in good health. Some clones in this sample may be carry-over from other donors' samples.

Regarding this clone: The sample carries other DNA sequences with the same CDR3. This CDR3 reads CASSLSGYTGELFF. CDR3 DNA sequence: TGTGCCAGCAGTCTTAGCGGGTATACCGGGGAGCTGTTTTTT. The chain recombines TRBV28 with TRBJ2-2; 7 bases map to TRBD2. The CDR3 length is 14 residues. Losses at the gene ends were 5 bases for V and 5 bases for J; bases not matched to a gene: 5. CDR1 MDHEN and CDR2 SYDVKM come from the germline V gene.

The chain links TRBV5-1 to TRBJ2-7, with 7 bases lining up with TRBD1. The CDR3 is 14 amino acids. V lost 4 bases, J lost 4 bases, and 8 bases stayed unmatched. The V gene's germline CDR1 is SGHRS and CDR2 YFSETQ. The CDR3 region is CASSDGTAIYEQYF. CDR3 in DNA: TGCGCCAGCAGCGACGGGACAGCGATTTACGAGCAGTACTTC.

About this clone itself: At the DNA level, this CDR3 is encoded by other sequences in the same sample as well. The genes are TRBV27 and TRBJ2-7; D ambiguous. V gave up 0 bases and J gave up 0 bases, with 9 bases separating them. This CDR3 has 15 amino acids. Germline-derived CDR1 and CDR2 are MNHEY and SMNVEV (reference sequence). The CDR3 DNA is TGTGCCAGCAGTTTATCCCCTAAGAGCTCCTACGAGCAGTACTTC. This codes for CASSLSPKSSYEQYF.

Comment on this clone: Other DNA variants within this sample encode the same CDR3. DNA for the CDR3: TGTGCCAGCAGCGTTTTGGCCGGTTCCTCCTACAATGAGCAGTTCTTC. Its protein product is CASSVLAGSSYNEQFF. This chain links TRBV9 with TRBJ2-1, with D uncertain. The V and J ends lost 2 bases and 0 bases respectively, with 12 bases between them. The CDR3 covers 16 residues. CDR1 is SGDLS and CDR2 is YYNGEE in the germline V gene.

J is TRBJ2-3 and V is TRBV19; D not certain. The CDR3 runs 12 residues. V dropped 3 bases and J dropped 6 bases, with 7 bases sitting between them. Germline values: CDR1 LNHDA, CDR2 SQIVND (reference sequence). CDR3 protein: CASSIVSDTQYF. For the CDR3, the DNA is TGTGCCAGTAGTATTGTTTCGGATACGCAGTATTTT.

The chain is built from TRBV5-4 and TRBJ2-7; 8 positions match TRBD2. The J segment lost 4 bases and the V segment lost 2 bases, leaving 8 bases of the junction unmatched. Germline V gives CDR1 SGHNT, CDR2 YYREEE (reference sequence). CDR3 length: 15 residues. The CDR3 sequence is CASSLRREVYYEQYF. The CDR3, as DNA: TGTGCCAGCAGCTTAAGGCGGGAGGTGTATTACGAGCAGTACTTC.

CDR3 loop: CASSQSGGGYTF. The DNA of the CDR3 is TGTGCCAGCAGCCAGTCGGGGGGAGGCTACACCTTC. The rearrangement joins TRBV7-9 to TRBJ1-2; weak D call: TRBD1 (5 bases). Germline CDR1 and CDR2: SEHNR and FQNEAQ (reference sequence). The CDR3 is made up of 12 amino acids. V was cut by 5 bases and J by 8 bases, with 12 bases left in between.

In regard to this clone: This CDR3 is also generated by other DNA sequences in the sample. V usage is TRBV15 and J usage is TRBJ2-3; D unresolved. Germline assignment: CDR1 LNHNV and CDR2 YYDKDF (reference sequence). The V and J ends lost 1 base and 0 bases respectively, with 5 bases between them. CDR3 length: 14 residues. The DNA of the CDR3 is TGTGCCACCAGCAGAGTCGGGAGCACAGATACGCAGTATTTT. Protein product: CATSRVGSTDTQYF.

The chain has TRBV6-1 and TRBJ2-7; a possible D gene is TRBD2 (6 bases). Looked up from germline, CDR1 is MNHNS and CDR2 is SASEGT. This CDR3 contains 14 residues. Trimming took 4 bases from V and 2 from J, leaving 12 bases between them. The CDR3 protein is CASSVGLTAYEQYF. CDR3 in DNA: TGTGCCAGCAGTGTGGGACTCACCGCCTACGAGCAGTACTTC.

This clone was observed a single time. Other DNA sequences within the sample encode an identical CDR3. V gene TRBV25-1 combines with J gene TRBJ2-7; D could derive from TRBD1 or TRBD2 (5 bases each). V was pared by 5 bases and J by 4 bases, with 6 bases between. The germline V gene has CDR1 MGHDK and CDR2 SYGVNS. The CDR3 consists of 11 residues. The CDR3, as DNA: TGTGCCAGCAGTTGGGGGTACGAGCAGTACTTC. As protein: CASSWGYEQYF.

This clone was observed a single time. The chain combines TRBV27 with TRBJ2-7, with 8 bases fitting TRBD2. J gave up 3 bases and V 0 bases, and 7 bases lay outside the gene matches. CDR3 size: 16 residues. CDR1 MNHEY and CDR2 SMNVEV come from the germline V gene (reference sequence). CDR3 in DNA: TGTGCCAGCAGTTTATCGGCCGGGACTAGAATCTACGAGCAGTACTTC. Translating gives CASSLSAGTRIYEQYF.

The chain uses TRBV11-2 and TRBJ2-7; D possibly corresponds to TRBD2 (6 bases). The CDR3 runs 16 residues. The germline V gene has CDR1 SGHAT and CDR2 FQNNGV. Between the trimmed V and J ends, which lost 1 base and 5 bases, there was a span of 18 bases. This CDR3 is CASSLARDPLWDEQYF. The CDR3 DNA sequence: TGTGCCAGCAGCTTAGCGCGGGACCCTCTCTGGGACGAGCAGTACTTC.

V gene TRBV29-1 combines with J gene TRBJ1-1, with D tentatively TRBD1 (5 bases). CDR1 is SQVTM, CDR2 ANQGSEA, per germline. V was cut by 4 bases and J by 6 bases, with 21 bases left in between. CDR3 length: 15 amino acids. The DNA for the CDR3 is TGCAGCGTTGGATCGGGACCAGGCTGGGGCGCTGAAGCTTTCTTT. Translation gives CSVGSGPGWGAEAFF.

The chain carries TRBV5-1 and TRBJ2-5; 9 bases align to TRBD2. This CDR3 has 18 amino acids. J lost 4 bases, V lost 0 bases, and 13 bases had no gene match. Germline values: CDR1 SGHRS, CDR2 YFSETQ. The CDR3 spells CASSLVLAGDQWRETQYF. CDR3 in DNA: TGCGCCAGCAGCTTGGTGTTAGCGGGAGATCAATGGCGAGAGACCCAGTACTTC.

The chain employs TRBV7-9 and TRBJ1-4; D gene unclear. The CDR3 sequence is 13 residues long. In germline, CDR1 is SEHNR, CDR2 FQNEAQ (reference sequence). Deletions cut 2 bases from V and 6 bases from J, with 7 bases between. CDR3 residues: CASSLNTYEKLFF. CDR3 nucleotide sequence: TGTGCCAGCAGCTTAAACACTTATGAAAAACTGTTTTTT.

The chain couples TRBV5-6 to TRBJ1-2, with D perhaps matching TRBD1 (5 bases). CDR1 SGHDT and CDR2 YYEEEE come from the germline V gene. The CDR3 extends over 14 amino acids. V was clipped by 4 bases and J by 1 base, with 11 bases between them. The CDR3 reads CASSILDSNYGYTF. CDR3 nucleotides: TGTGCCAGCAGCATCCTCGACAGTAACTATGGCTACACCTTC.